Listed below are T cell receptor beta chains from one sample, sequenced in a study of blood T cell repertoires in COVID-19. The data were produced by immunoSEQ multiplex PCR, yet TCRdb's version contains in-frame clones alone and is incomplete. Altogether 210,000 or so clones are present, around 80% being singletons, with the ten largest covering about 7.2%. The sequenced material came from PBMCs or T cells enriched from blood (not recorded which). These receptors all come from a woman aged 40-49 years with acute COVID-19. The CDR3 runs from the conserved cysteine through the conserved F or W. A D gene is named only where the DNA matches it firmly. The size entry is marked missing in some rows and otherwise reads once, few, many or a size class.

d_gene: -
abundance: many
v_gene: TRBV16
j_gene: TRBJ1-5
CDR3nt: TGTGCCAGCAGCCAAATGCATGCGAATCAGCCCCAGCATTTT
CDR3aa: CASSQMHANQPQHF

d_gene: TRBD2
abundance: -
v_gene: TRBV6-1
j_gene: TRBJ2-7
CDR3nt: TGTGCCAGCAGCGAAGCGGGAGGTGCTTACGAGCAGTACTTC
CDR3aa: CASSEAGGAYEQYF

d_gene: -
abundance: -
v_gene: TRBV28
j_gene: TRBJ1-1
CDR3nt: TGTGCCAGCAGTTTAGATGGACAGAGGAACACTGAAGCTTTCTTT
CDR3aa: CASSLDGQRNTEAFF

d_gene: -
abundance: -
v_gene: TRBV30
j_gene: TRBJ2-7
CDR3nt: TGTGCCTGGAGTTCAACAGGGATAGGGGAGCAGTACTTC
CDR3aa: CAWSSTGIGEQYF

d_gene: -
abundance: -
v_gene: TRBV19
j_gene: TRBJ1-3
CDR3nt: TGTGCCAGTAGTATCCCGCACAGGACCTCTGGAAACACCATATATTTT
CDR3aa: CASSIPHRTSGNTIYF

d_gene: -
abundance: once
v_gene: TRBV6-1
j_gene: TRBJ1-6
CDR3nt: TGTGCCAGCAGTGAACGACAGAGGCCTTGGGCACCCCTCCACTTT
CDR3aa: CASSERQRPWAPLHF

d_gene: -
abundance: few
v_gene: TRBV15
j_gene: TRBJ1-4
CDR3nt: TGTGCCACCAGCAGCCCGTCTAGCAGGGGTAATGAAAAACTGTTTTTT
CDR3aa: CATSSPSSRGNEKLFF

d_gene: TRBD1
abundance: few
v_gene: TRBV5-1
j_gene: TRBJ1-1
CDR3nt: TGCGCCAGCAGTGTCCGACAGGGGGGTCGGAACACTGAAGCTTTCTTT
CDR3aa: CASSVRQGGRNTEAFF

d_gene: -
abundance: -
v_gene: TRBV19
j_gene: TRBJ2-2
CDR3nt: TGTGCCAGTAGTATGGGACATACGAACACCGGGGAGCTGTTTTTT
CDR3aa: CASSMGHTNTGELFF

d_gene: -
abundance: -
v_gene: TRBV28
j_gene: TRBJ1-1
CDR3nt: TGTGCCAGCAAATCTCCACTTGGGGGGGCAGAGGTAGCTTTCTTT
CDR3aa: CASKSPLGGAEVAFF

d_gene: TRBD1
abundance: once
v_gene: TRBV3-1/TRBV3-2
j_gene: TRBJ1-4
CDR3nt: TGTGCCAGCAGCCATCCTCCGGGACAGGGGCCGGAAAAACTGTTTTTT
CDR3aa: CASSHPPGQGPEKLFF

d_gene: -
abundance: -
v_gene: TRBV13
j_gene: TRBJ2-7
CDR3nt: TGTGCCAGCAGCTTAGGTCCAGTTACCTACGAGCAGTACTTC
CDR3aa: CASSLGPVTYEQYF

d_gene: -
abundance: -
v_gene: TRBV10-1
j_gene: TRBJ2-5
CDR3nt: TGCGCCAGGGGCAAAGAGACCCAGTACTTC
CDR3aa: CARGKETQYF

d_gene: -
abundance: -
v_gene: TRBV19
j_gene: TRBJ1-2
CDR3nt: TGTGCCAGTAGTATAGCCTCTTCCGGCTACACCTTC
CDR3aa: CASSIASSGYTF

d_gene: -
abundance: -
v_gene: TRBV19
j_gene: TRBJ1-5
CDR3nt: TGTGCCAGTAGTATAGTTGGAGAAAATCAGCCCCAGCATTTT
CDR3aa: CASSIVGENQPQHF

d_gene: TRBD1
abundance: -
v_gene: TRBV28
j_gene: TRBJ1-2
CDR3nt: TGTGCCAGCGAGCAGGGGGCCTATGGCTACACCTTC
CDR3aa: CASEQGAYGYTF

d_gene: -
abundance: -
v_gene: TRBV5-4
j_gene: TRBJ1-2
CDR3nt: TGTGCCAGCAGCGCCCCGCGAATGGACTATGGCTACACCTTC
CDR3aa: CASSAPRMDYGYTF

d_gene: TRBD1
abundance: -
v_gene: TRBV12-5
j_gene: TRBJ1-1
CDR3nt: TGTGCTAGTGTCCGGGACAGGGGGGACAAGAACACTGAAGCTTTCTTT
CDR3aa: CASVRDRGDKNTEAFF

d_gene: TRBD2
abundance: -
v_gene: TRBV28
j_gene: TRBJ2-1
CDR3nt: TGTGCCAGCAGCAAGAGCGGGGGGTCATACAATGAGCAGTTCTTC
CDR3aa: CASSKSGGSYNEQFF

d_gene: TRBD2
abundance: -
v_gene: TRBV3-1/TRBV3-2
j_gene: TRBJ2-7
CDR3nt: TGTGCCAGCAGCGGCCGGACTAGCGGGGACTACGAGCAGTACTTC
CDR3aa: CASSGRTSGDYEQYF

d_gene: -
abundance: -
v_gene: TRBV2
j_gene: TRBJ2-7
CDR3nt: TGTGCCAGCAGTGTCGTCAGGGACTACGAGCAGTACTTC
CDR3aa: CASSVVRDYEQYF

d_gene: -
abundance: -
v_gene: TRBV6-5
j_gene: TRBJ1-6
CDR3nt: TGTGCCAGCAGTTCTAACCTAGCCGTACAGAATTCACCCCTCCACTTT
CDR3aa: CASSSNLAVQNSPLHF

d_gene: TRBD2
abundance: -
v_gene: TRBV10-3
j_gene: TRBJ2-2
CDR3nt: TGTGCCATCGGGACTAGCGTTAACACCGGGGAGCTGTTTTTT
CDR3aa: CAIGTSVNTGELFF

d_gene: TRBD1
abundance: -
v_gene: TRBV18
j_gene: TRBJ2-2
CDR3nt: TGTGCCAGCTCCCCAAGGGGGCTTGAGGTCACCGGGGAGCTGTTTTTT
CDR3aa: CASSPRGLEVTGELFF

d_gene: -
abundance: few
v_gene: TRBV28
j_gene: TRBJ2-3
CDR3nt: TGTGCCAGCAGTGCCGTGAGTGTGGGCACAGATACGCAGTATTTT
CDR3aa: CASSAVSVGTDTQYF

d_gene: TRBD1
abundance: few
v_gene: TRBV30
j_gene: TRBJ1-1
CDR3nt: TGTGCCTGGAGTGTAGTAGGGGGCGATCGGGCTGAAGCTTTCTTT
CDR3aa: CAWSVVGGDRAEAFF

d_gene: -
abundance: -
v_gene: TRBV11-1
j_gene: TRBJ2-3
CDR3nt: TGTGCCAGCAGCTTATGGGCGGGACCGACAGATACGCAGTATTTT
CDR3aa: CASSLWAGPTDTQYF

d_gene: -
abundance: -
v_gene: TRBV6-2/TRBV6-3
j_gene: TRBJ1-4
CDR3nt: TGTGCCAGCAGCCGCGGGACGGCAACTAATGAAAAACTGTTTTTT
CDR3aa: CASSRGTATNEKLFF

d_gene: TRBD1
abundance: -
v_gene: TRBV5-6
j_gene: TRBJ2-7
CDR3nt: TGTGCCAGCAGCCCGGGACAGGTCTACGAGCAGTACTTC
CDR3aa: CASSPGQVYEQYF

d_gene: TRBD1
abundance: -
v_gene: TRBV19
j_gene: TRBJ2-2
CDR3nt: TGTGCCACAAAACAGGGGTCGTATACCGGGGAGCTGTTTTTT
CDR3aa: CATKQGSYTGELFF

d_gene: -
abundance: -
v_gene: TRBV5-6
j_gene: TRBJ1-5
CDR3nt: TGTGCCAGCAGCTTCGGACATGCCCTCAATCAGCCCCAGCATTTT
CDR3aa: CASSFGHALNQPQHF

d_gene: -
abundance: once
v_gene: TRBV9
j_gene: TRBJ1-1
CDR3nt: TGTGCCAGCAGCGTAGTGGGGCCGACCGCCACTGAAGCTTTCTTT
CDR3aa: CASSVVGPTATEAFF

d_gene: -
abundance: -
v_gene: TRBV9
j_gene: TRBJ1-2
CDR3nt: TGTGCCAGCAGCGTTACCCCCCTTAGTAAAACTAACTATGGCTACACCTTC
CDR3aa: CASSVTPLSKTNYGYTF

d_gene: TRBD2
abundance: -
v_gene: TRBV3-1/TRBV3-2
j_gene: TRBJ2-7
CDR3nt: TGTGCCAGCAGCCAAATGACTAGCGGAGAGGAGTACTTC
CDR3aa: CASSQMTSGEEYF

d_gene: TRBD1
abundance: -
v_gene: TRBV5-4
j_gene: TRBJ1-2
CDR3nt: TGTGCCAGCAGCCCGACGAACAGGGGCTTTGGCTATGGCTACACCTTC
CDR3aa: CASSPTNRGFGYGYTF

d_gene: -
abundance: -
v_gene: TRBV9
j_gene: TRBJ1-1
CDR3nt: TGTGCCAGCAGCGTAGGAGGCAGCCGCGAAGCTTTCTTT
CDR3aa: CASSVGGSREAFF

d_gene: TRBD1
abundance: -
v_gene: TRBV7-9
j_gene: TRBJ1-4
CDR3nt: TGTGCCAGCAGCTTAGGGGACAGCTTTAATGAAAAACTGTTTTTT
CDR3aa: CASSLGDSFNEKLFF